This record covers a single T cell receptor beta chain. This sample is drawn from a study of blood T cell repertoires in COVID-19. Method: immunoSEQ multiplex PCR; TCRdb's copy keeps in-frame clones and lacks some. The table records approximately 280,000 clones, around nine tenths of them present only once. Germline values: CDR1 MDHEN, CDR2 SYDVKM. V dropped 1 base and J dropped 2; count of bases not matched to a gene: 7. There are 16 residues in the CDR3. The V and J genes are TRBV28 and TRBJ2-7; 8 bases line up with TRBD2. Sequencing was performed on PBMCs or T cells enriched from blood (not recorded which). The sequence came from a woman aged 18-29 years who had recovered from COVID-19. The CDR3 nucleotides are TGTGCCAGCAGTTTATTCGACTTTAGCGGGACCTACGAGCAGTACTTC. It specifies CASSLFDFSGTYEQYF.